This TCR beta chain came from a study of blood T cell repertoires in COVID-19. Study background: Specimens from acute and convalescent COVID-19 originated in the United States, Italy and Spain. The cDNA or gDNA used as material had been derived from T cells, B-cell-depleted T cells, or PBMCs.

Here immunoSEQ multiplex PCR was the method, and the copy in TCRdb shows in-frame clones only, minus some. The sample yields tens of thousands of clones, 86% seen once. Germline assignment: CDR1 SGHRS and CDR2 YFSETQ. The CDR3 has 13 amino acids. The J segment lost 6 bases and the V segment lost 3 bases, leaving 2 bases of the junction unmatched. This sequence originates from a man aged 30-40 years with acute or convalescent COVID-19. Sequencing was done on a sample of peripheral blood. J is TRBJ2-2 and V is TRBV5-1, with 7 bases identical to TRBD1. The CDR3 DNA sequence: TGCGCCAGCAGCTACCAGGGGGCCGGGGAGCTGTTTTTT. Its translation: CASSYQGAGELFF.